This TCR beta chain comes out of a study of blood T cell repertoires in COVID-19 (TCRdb year 2020). In the study overall: Samples from collaborators originated in the United States, Italy and Spain and spanned both the acute and convalescent phases of COVID-19. The material from the prospective study consisted of cDNA or gDNA derived from T cells, B-cell-depleted T cells, or PBMCs. The dataset comprised deeply sampled blood TCRbeta repertoires from subjects exposed to, actively infected with, or recovered from COVID-19. The repertoires were released in a freely available public database meant as a resource for research on the immune response to SARS-CoV-2. Samples were obtained from the ongoing ImmuneRACE study (first 160 participants) and from approximately 1,200 subjects provided by 6 global collaborators. A de-identified subject ID, COVID-19 status, age in years and sex were almost always included in the sample metadata. Where HLA class I and class II types were available, the types were taken from metadata supplied by the sample provider, not from assay-based typing. General study outcomes and caveats: How much clinical and demographic metadata was included differed by source and by participant, and the metadata was provided uncurated.

Sequences LGHDT (CDR1) and YNNKEL (CDR2) are obtained from the germline V gene (reference sequence). From cysteine to phenylalanine, the CDR3 is 15 amino acids long. Only the CDR3 portion is preserved as DNA: 45 bases, with reading frame beginning at the first base. The germline V and J ends show losses of 3 bases and 4 bases respectively, and no gene match explains 8 bases of the junction. The collaborating institutions used their own protocols to collect whole blood in K2EDTA tubes. For TCRbeta analysis, collaborators shipped samples in one of three forms: frozen whole blood, isolated PBMCs, or DNA extracted from either of those sample types. The immunoSEQ Assay, a bias-controlled multiplex PCR, was used to amplify TCRbeta CDR3 regions from genomic DNA. Under the source paper's analysis protocol: The number of nucleated cells in each sample was estimated from the amplification of reference gene primers within the assay. Sequence reads were collapsed and filtered to measure the absolute abundance of every unique TCRbeta CDR3 rearrangement. Productive Simpson clonality was computed per sample as the square root of Simpson's diversity index over productive rearrangements. This is the immuneACCESS table as TCRdb keeps it, with only in-frame sequences that have V and J called. A part of the clones is gone; compared with another copy, unresolved V genes explain less than half, and the rest is unexplained. Clone size and the V and J calls come from that table; the DNA yielded D and trimming. The sample includes around 60,000 clones, with roughly 89% observed a single time. Clones ranked in the top ten supply about 13% of the sample.

Note on this clone: Its antigen is unknown. The sample holds no much larger clone one base away, and base qualities are not on file.

The source of this sequence is a man in his fifties or sixties with active COVID-19. The chain couples TRBV3-1 (or the pseudogene TRBV3-2) to TRBJ2-7, with 8 bases aligning to TRBD2. The sequenced material came from peripheral blood. The CDR3 reads CASSQSLAGMYEQYF. The sequenced DNA is TGTGCCAGCAGCCAGTCGTTAGCGGGAATGTACGAGCAGTACTTC.